This TCR beta chain was identified in a study of technical replicates of blood from several donors. The table came from immunoSEQ multiplex PCR; TCRdb's copy has only in-frame clones and leaves some out. The profile covers under 85,000 clones, with nearly 98% appearing a single time and 0.21% taken by the ten largest. V shed 4 bases and J 5 bases; nucleotides not matched to a gene: 17. Per the germline V gene, CDR1 is SGHNT and CDR2 is YYREEE (reference sequence). CDR3 length: 17 residues. The chain has TRBV5-4 and TRBJ2-5, with 7 bases aligning to TRBD1. Sequencing was performed on T cells isolated from PBMCs. The clonotype comes from a human donor in good health. The CDR3 DNA reads TGTGCCAGCAGCCTCCCGCCGGCAGGGGGAATGGGGGAGACCCAGTACTTC. Translating it yields CASSLPPAGGMGETQYF.